The 17 T cell receptor beta chains below were found in one sample sequenced in a study of CD8+CD57+ T cells in acquired aplastic anemia. Selection for sequencing was limited to patients who had shown CD8+CD57+ cell expansion by flow cytometry. TCR beta VDJ and CDR3 profiling used genomic DNA as template. TCRdb passed the reads through MiXCR, listing each CDR3 protein once. There are over 150,000 distinct CDR3 sequences in the sample; less than 65% occur only once, and more than 40% lies in the top ten. Sequencing was performed on sorted CD4+, CD8+, or CD8+CD57+ T cells (not recorded which) from PBMCs. Receptor source: a human donor with aplastic anemia.

The chain carries TRBV12-3 or TRBV12-4 and TRBJ2-2; the D gene could be TRBD1 or TRBD2 (5 bases each). The CDR3 loop spans 19 amino acids. Trimming pared 7 bases from V and 3 bases from J, leaving 27 bases between. CDR3 amino acids: CASTFTPINPGRYTGELFF. The CDR3, as DNA: TGTGCCAGCACATTCACCCCGATTAATCCGGGGCGCTACACCGGGGAGCTGTTTTTT.

The chain carries TRBV7-9 and TRBJ2-3; D might be TRBD2 (5 bases). CDR3 size: 16 residues. Per germline, CDR1 SEHNR and CDR2 FQNEAQ (reference sequence). With 5 bases removed from V and 1 base from J, the gap between germline ends came to 16 bases. CDR3 coding DNA: TGTGCCAGCAGCCCAGGCACTAGAACCGGCACAGATACGCAGTATTTT. Translation gives CASSPGTRTGTDTQYF.

Many counts were recorded for this clonotype. The rearrangement links TRBV7-8 to TRBJ2-7, with 8 nucleotides matching TRBD1. There are 13 residues in the CDR3. Germline-derived CDR1 and CDR2 are SGHVS and FQNEAQ. V was clipped by 4 bases and J by 4 bases; unmatched bases: 3. CDR3 DNA sequence: TGTGCCAGCAGCTCCGACAGGGGATACGAGCAGTACTTC. Translation gives CASSSDRGYEQYF.

This clonotype was observed a handful of times. The chain recombines TRBV6-2 or TRBV6-3 with TRBJ1-5; TRBD1 matches 8 bases. The CDR3 has 15 residues. From germline, CDR1 is MNHEY and CDR2 SVGEGT. Trimming at V came to 5 bases and at J to 2 bases, leaving 5 bases not matched to a gene. The CDR3 loop is CASSQPGQGNQPQHF. Written as DNA, the CDR3 is TGTGCCAGCAGTCAACCGGGACAGGGCAATCAGCCCCAGCATTTT.

This clonotype was picked up many times. The V and J genes are TRBV9 and TRBJ1-1; D gene unclear. Trimming stripped 0 bases from V and 0 bases from J, with 9 bases between. CDR1 and CDR2 (germline): SGDLS, YYNGEE. The CDR3 runs 15 residues. The CDR3 reads CASSVAGALNTEAFF. In nucleotides, the CDR3 is TGTGCCAGCAGCGTAGCGGGAGCACTGAACACTGAAGCTTTCTTT.

This clonotype has at least ten counts. A junction boundary mismatches the germline segment, possibly from a read error. The chain employs TRBV7-2 and TRBJ2-7; the D is unclear. The germline V gene has CDR1 SGHTA and CDR2 FQGNSA. The CDR3 is 12 amino acids. CDR3 nucleotide sequence: TGCGCCAGCAGTCCAAGTTCCTACGAGCAGTACTTC. This codes for CASSPSSYEQYF.

This clonotype was counted ten times or more. The chain uses TRBV12-3 or TRBV12-4 and TRBJ2-1; weak D call: TRBD1 (5 bases). This CDR3 spans 16 amino acids. V gave up 6 bases and J gave up 0 bases, with 15 bases separating them. CDR3 region: CASSPPLGDSYNEQFF. The CDR3 nucleotides read TGTGCCAGCAGCCCCCCGTTAGGGGACTCCTACAATGAGCAGTTCTTC.

This clonotype was detected only once. A junction boundary mismatches the germline segment, possibly from a read error. The chain has TRBV7-7 and TRBJ1-3; TRBD1 agrees at 9 bases. This CDR3 region has 17 residues. CDR1 and CDR2 (germline): SSHAT, FNYEAQ (reference sequence). The CDR3 protein is CASSPLRDRDVVNTIYF. CDR3 sequence (DNA): TGTGCTAGCAGCCCTCTCCGGGACAGGGATGTTGTCAACACCATATATTTT.

This clonotype was seen more than once but under ten times. The J gene is TRBJ2-6, the V gene TRBV10-2; TRBD2 matches 10 bases. CDR1 and CDR2 (germline): WSHSY, SAAADI. The CDR3 is made up of 19 amino acids. J lost 0 bases, V lost 3 bases, and 8 bases had no gene match. The CDR3 reads CASSDRTSGGNSGANVLTF. CDR3 coding DNA: TGCGCCAGCAGTGACAGGACTAGCGGAGGAAACTCTGGGGCCAACGTCCTGACTTTC.

Notes on this clonotype: One end of the junction fails to match germline, which may point to a read error. V and J are TRBV12-3 or TRBV12-4 and TRBJ2-3; 7 bases are a match to TRBD1. CDR3 size: 15 residues. The CDR3 region has the DNA TGTGCCAGCACCCTGACAGGGTCCTCCACAGATACGCAGTACTTT. Its protein product is CASTLTGSSTDTQYF.

The CDR3 loop is CASSLAVSSYNEQFF. The CDR3 bases are TGTGCCAGTAGTTTAGCGGTAAGCTCCTACAATGAGCAGTTCTTC. This rearrangement joins TRBV19 to TRBJ2-1, with a weak D call TRBD2 (6 bases). The V gene's germline CDR1 is LNHDA and CDR2 SQIVND (reference sequence). V lost 5 bases and J lost 0, with 11 bases in between. CDR3 length: 15 residues. The variable domain in full, completed from reference TRBV19 and TRBJ2-1, reads DGGITQSPKYLFRKEGQNVTLSCEQNLNHDAMYWYRQDPGQGLRLIYYSQIVNDFQKGDIAEGYSVSREKKESFPLTVTSAQKNPTAFYLCASSLAVSSYNEQFFGPGTRLTVL.

As for this clonotype: One junction end does not reproduce the germline sequence, and a read error may be involved. This chain uses TRBV19 with TRBJ1-1; possible D gene TRBD1, 5 bases. CDR1 LNHDA and CDR2 SQIVND come from the germline V gene (reference sequence). The length of the CDR3 is 13 residues. The CDR3 region is CASNGGTSTEALF. Here the CDR3 DNA reads TGTGCCAGTAATGGGGGTACGAGCACTGAAGCTCTCTTT.

V gene TRBV6-4 combines with J gene TRBJ1-1, with TRBD1 identical over 7 bases. CDR3 size: 14 residues. In germline, CDR1 is MRHNA, CDR2 SNTAGT. V gave up 5 bases and J gave up 4 bases; unmatched junction bases: 7. The CDR3 is CASSYTGESTEAFF. The CDR3 DNA is TGTGCCAGCAGTTACACAGGGGAATCCACTGAAGCTTTCTTT.

This clonotype was seen only a few times. This chain connects TRBV3-1 to TRBJ1-2; possibly TRBD1 for D (6 bases). The CDR3 runs to 16 residues. Trimming removed 4 bases from V and 5 bases from J, with 20 bases in between. The V gene's germline CDR1 is LGHDT and CDR2 YNNKEL (reference sequence). The CDR3 loop reads CASSLRSGGGRYGYTF. The CDR3 DNA is TGTGCCAGCAGCCTAAGATCGGGCGGGGGGCGTTATGGCTACACCTTC.

This chain joins TRBV25-1 and TRBJ1-3; D perhaps matches TRBD1 (6 bases). Germline V gives CDR1 MGHDK, CDR2 SYGVNS. V lost 3 bases, J lost 4 bases, and 19 bases lay in between. The CDR3 covers 17 residues. The CDR3 nucleotides are TGTGCCAGCAGTGAGACACCCCAGGGGTCGAGAGGAAACACCATATATTTT. Protein sequence: CASSETPQGSRGNTIYF. The whole variable domain, remainder taken from reference TRBV25-1 and TRBJ1-3, is EADIYQTPRYLVIGTGKKITLECSQTMGHDKMYWYQQDPGMELHLIHYSYGVNSTEKGDLSSESTVSRIRTEHFPLTLESARPSHTSQYLCASSETPQGSRGNTIYFGEGSWLTVV.

This clonotype has only a few counts. This may arise from a read error, as a much more abundant clone is one base away. This rearrangement joins TRBV29-1 to TRBJ2-2; 8 nucleotides line up with TRBD1. The CDR3 covers 15 residues. Germline V gene lookup returns CDR1 SQVTM and CDR2 ANQGSEA. CDR3 protein: CSVEPRDRNTGKLFF. In nucleotides, the CDR3 is TGCAGCGTTGAACCCAGGGACAGGAACACCGGGAAGCTGTTTTTT.

In regard to this clonotype: One junction end disagrees with the germline gene, perhaps due to a read error. The rearrangement links TRBV5-1 to TRBJ1-3; the D is unclear. The CDR3 is 15 amino acids. Per the germline V gene, CDR1 is SGHRS and CDR2 is YFSETQ. In nucleotides, the CDR3 is TGCGCCAGCAGCTTGGATCCGGGTTTGGCTAACACCATGTATTTT. It specifies CASSLDPGLANTMYF.